This T cell receptor (beta chain) was observed in a study of blood T cell repertoires in COVID-19. Study information: Samples representing acute and convalescent COVID-19 were sourced from the United States, Italy and Spain. Nucleic acid was either cDNA or gDNA, and it came from T cells, B-cell-depleted T cells, or PBMCs.

In the source study's methods: Nucleated cell number was recorded as an estimate derived from reference gene primer amplification. Profiling relied on immunoSEQ multiplex PCR, and the TCRdb table lists in-frame clones only, not all of them. D and trimming come from the DNA, and the V and J calls and clone size come from that table. The sample gives more than 85,000 clones, approximately 68% of which show up once; roughly 7.5% is in the top ten. Sequencing was performed on peripheral blood. This receptor was identified in a woman in her sixties with acute or convalescent COVID-19.

In DNA form, the CDR3 reads TGCGCCAGCAGCCCGGAACCGGGACAGGGAACCTATGGCTACACCTTC. This codes for CASSPEPGQGTYGYTF. This chain uses TRBV5-1 with TRBJ1-2; TRBD1 matches 9 bases. This CDR3 has 16 amino acids. V shed 4 bases and J 4 bases; nucleotides not matched to a gene: 11. Germline V gene sequence: CDR1 SGHRS, CDR2 YFSETQ.